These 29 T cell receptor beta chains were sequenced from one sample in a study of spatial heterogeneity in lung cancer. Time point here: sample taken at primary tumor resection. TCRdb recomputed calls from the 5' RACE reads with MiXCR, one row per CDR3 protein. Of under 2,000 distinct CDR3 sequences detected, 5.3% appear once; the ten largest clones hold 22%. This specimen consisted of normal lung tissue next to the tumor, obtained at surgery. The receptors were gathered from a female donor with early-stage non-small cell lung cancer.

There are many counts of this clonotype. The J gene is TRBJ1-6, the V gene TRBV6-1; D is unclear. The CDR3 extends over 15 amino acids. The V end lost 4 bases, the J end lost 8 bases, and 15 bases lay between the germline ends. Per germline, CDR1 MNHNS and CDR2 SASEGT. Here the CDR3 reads CASSAGRVRHSPLHF. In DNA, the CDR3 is TGTGCCAGCAGTGCAGGACGGGTGCGCCATTCACCCCTCCACTTT.

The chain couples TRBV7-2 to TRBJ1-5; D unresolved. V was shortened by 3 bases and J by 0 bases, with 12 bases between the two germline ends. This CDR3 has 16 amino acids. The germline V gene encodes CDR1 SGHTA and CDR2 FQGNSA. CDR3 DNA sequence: TGTGCCAGCAGCTTGGCAGAACCCCTTAGCAATCAGCCCCAGCATTTT. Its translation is CASSLAEPLSNQPQHF. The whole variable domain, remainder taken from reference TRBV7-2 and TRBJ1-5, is GAGVSQSPSNKVTEKGKDVELRCDPISGHTALYWYRQSLGQGLEFLIYFQGNSAPDKSGLPSDRFSAERTGGSVSTLTIQRTQQEDSAVYLCASSLAEPLSNQPQHFGDGTRLSIL.

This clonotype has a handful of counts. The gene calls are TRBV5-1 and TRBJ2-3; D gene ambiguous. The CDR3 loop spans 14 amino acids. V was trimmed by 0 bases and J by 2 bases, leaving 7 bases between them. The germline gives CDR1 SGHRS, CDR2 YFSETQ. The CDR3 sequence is CASSLERFTDTQYF. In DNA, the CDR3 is TGCGCCAGCAGCTTGGAGAGGTTCACAGATACGCAGTATTTT.

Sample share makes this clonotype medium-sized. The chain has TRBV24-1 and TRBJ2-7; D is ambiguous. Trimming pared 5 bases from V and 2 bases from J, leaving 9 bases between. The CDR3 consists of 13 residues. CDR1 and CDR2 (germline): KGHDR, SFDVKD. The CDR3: CATSGGPAYEQYF. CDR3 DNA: TGTGCCACCAGTGGCGGCCCCGCCTACGAGCAGTACTTC.

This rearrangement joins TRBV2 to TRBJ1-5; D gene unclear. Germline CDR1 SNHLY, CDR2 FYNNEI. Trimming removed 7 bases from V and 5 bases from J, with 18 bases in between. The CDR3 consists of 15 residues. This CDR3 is CASTDIKHKYQPQHF. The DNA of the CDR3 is TGTGCCAGCACCGATATCAAGCATAAGTATCAGCCCCAGCATTTT.

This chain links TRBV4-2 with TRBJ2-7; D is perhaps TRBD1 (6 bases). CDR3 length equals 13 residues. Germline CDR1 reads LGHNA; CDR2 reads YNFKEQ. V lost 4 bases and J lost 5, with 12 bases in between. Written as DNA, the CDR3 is TGTGCCAGCAGCCCAAAGGGGACAAACGAGCAGTACTTC. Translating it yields CASSPKGTNEQYF.

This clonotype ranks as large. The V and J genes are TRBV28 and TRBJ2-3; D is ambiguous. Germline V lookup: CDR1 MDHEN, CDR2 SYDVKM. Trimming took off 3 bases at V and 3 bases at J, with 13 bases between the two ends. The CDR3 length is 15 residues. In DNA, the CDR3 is TGTGCCAGCAGTTTGAGCTCAGTGGGTACAGATACGCAGTATTTT. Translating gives CASSLSSVGTDTQYF.

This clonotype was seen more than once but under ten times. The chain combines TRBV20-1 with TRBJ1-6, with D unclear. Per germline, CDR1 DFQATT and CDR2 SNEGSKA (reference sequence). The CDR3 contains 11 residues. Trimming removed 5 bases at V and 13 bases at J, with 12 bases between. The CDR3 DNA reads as TGCAGTGCTCCAGTATACGGTCCCCTCCACTTT. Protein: CSAPVYGPLHF.

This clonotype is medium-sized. In nucleotides, the CDR3 is TGTGCCAGTAGTCCACAGGGTCGTCGAACGAGAAACACCGGGGAGCTGTTTTTT. It is translated as CASSPQGRRTRNTGELFF. The gene calls are TRBV19 and TRBJ2-2; D is possibly TRBD1 (6 bases). V lost 5 bases to trimming and J lost 2 bases, with 21 bases between them. CDR1 LNHDA and CDR2 SQIVND come from the germline V gene (reference sequence). The CDR3 consists of 18 residues. Complete variable domain (other parts from reference TRBV19 and TRBJ2-2): DGGITQSPKYLFRKEGQNVTLSCEQNLNHDAMYWYRQDPGQGLRLIYYSQIVNDFQKGDIAEGYSVSREKKESFPLTVTSAQKNPTAFYLCASSPQGRRTRNTGELFFGEGSRLTVL.

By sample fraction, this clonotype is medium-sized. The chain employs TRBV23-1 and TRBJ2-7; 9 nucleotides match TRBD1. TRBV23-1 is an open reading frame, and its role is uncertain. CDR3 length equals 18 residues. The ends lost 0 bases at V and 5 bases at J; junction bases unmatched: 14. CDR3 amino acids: CASSQSPRLKQGAHEQYF. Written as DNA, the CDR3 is TGCGCCAGCAGTCAATCCCCGCGACTAAAACAGGGGGCCCACGAGCAGTACTTC.

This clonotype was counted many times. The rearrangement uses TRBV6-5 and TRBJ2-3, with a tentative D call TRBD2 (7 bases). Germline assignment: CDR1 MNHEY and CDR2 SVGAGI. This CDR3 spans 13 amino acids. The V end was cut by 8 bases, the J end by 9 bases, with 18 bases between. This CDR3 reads CASWSNREGTQYF. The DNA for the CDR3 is TGTGCCAGCTGGAGTAACAGGGAGGGGACGCAGTATTTT.

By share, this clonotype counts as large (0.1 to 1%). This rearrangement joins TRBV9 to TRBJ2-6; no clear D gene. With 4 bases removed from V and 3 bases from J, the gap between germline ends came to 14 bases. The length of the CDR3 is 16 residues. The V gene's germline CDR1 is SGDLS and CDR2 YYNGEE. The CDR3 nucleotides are TGTGCCAGCAGCCCCCCGGACCTTTATGGGGCCAACGTCCTGACTTTC. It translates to CASSPPDLYGANVLTF.

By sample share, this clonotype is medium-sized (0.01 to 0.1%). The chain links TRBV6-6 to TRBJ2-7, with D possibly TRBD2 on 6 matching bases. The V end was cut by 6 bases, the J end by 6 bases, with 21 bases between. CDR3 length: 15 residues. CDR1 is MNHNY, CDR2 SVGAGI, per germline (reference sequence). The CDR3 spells CASSGTSLASLEQYF. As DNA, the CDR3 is TGTGCCAGCAGCGGTACTAGCTTGGCCTCCCTCGAGCAGTACTTC.

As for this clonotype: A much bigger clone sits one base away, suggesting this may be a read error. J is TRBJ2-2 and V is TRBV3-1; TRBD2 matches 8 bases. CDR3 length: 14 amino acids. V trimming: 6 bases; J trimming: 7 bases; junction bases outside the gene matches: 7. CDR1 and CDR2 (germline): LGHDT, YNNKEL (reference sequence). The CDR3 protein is CASSKAGADGELFF. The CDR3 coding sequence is TGTGCCAGCAGTAAAGCGGGGGCTGACGGGGAGCTGTTTTTT.

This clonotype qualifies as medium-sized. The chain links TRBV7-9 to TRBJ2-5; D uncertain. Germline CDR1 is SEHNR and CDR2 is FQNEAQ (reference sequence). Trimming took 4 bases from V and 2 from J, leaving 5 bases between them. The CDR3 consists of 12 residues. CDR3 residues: CASSSVQETQYF. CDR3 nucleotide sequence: TGTGCCAGCAGCTCGGTTCAAGAGACCCAGTACTTC.

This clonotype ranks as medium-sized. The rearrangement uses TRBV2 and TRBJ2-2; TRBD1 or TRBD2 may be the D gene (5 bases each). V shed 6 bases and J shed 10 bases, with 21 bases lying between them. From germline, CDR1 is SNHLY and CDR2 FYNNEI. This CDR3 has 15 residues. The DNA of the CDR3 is TGTGCCAGCAGACACCGGGACCGGGCGCGCGTGGAGCTGTTTTTT. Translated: CASRHRDRARVELFF. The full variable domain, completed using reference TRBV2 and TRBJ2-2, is EPEVTQTPSHQVTQMGQEVILRCVPISNHLYFYWYRQILGQKVEFLVSFYNNEISEKSEIFDDQFSVERPDGSNFTLKIRSTKLEDSAMYFCASRHRDRARVELFFGEGSRLTVL.

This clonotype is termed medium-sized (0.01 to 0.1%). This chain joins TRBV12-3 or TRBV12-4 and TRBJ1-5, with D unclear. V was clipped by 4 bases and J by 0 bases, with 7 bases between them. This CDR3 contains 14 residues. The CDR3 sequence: CASSSPVSNQPQHF. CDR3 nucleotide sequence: TGTGCCAGCAGTTCCCCAGTTAGCAATCAGCCCCAGCATTTT.

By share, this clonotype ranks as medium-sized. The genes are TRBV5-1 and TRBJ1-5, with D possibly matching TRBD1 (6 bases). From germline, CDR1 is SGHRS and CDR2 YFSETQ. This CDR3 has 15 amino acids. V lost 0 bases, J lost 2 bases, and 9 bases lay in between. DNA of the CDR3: TGCGCCAGCAGCTTGGAGGGGGTCGGCAATCAGCCCCAGCATTTT. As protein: CASSLEGVGNQPQHF.

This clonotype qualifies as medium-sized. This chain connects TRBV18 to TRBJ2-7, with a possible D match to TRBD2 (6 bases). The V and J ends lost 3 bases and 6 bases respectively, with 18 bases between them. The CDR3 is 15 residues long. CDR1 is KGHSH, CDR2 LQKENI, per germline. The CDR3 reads CASSPAGGAAGEQYF. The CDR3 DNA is TGTGCCAGCTCACCCGCAGGCGGGGCGGCGGGCGAGCAGTACTTC.

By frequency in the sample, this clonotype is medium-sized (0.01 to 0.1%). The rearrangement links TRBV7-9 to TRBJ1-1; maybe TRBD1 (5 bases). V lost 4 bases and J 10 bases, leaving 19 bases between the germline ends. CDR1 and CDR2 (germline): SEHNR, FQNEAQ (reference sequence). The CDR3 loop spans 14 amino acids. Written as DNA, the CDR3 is TGTGCCAGCAGCTCTGGGGACCTCCTCCGGGGAGCTTTCTTT. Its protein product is CASSSGDLLRGAFF. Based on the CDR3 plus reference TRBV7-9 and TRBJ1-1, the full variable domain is DTGVSQNPRHKITKRGQNVTFRCDPISEHNRLYWYRQTLGQGPEFLTYFQNEAQLEKSRLLSDRFSAERPKGSFSTLEIQRTEQGDSAMYLCASSSGDLLRGAFFGQGTRLTVV.

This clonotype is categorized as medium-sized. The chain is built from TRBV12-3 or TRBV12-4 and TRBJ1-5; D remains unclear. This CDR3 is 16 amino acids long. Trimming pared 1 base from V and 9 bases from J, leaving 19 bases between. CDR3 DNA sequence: TGTGCCAGCAGTTTAGGGCAGTCCGGCGGGGTACGGCCCCAGCATTTT. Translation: CASSLGQSGGVRPQHF.

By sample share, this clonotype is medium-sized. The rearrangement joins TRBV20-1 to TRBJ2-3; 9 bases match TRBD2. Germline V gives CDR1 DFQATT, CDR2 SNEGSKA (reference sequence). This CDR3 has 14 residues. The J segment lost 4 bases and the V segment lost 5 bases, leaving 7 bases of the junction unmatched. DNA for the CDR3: TGCAGTGCTCCAGATAGCGGGGGAGCAGATACGCAGTATTTT. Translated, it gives CSAPDSGGADTQYF.

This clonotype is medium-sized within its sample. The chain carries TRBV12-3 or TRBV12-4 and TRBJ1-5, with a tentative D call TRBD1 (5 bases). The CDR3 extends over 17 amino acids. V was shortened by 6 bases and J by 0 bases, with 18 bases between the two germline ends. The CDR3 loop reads CASRSGTVHDSNQPQHF. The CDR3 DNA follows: TGTGCCAGCAGATCCGGGACGGTGCATGATAGCAATCAGCCCCAGCATTTT.

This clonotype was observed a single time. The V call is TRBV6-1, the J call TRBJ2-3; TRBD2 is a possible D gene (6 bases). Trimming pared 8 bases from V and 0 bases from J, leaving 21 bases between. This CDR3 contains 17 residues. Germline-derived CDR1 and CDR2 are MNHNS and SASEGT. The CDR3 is CASSPGLGLTSTDTQYF. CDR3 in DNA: TGTGCCAGCTCCCCGGGGCTAGGACTAACTAGCACAGATACGCAGTATTTT.

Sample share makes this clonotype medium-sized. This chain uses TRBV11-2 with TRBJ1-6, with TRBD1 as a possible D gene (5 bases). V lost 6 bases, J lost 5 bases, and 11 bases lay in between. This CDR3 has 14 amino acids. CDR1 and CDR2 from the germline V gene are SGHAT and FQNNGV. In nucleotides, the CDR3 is TGTGCCAGCAGGGAAACAGGAGATAATTCACCCCTCCACTTT. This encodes CASRETGDNSPLHF.

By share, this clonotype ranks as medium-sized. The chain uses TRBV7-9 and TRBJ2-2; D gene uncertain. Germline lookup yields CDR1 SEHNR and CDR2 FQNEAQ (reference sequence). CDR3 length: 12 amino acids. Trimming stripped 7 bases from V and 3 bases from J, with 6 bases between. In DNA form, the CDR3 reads TGTGCCAGCACCGTAGACACCGGGGAGCTGTTTTTT. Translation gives CASTVDTGELFF.

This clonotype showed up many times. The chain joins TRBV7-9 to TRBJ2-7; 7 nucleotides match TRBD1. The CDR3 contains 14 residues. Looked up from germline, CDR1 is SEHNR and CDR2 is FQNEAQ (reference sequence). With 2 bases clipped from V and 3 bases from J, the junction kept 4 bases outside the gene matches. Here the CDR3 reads CASSLTGVNYEQYF. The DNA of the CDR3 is TGTGCCAGCAGCTTAACAGGGGTCAACTACGAGCAGTACTTC.

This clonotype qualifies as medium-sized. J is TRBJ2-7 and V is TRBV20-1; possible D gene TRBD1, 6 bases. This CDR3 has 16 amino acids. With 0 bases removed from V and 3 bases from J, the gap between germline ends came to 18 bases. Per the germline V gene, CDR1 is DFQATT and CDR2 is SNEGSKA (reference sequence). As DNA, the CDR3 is TGCAGTGCTAGAGATAGGGGTGGGGCAGGGGTCTACGAGCAGTACTTC. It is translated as CSARDRGGAGVYEQYF.

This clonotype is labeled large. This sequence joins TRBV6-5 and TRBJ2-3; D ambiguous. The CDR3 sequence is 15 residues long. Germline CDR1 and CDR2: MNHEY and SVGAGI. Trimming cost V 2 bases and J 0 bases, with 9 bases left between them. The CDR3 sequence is CASSYDGLSTDTQYF. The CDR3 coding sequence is TGTGCCAGCAGTTACGACGGGCTTAGCACAGATACGCAGTATTTT.